This entry lists 23 T cell receptor beta chains sequenced from one sample in a study of shared clonotypes between healthy human individuals (TCRdb year 2020). The method was the immunoSEQ multiplex PCR assay. The source is immuneACCESS, and TCRdb retained only in-frame sequences with V and J called. Part of the clones is not carried over; for the studies checked, unresolved V genes explain less than half of this, and the remainder is unexplained. This sample has about 2.4 million clones in its table, and approximately 93% of those were observed once. More than 0.35% of the sample is held by the ten biggest clonotypes. What was sequenced was naive CD4+ T cells from PBMCs. This specimen's cell subset or site label, per the study, means: CD45RA+ positively selected. These receptors were obtained from a man younger than 35 in good health. Some clones in this sample may be carry-over from other donors' samples.

The chain is built from TRBV6-1 and TRBJ2-5; TRBD2 aligns across 8 bases. Germline V gives CDR1 MNHNS, CDR2 SASEGT. The CDR3 loop spans 17 amino acids. The trim removed 1 base at V and 3 bases at J, leaving 10 bases unmatched. The CDR3 region is CASSEGGASGRKETQYF. The CDR3 DNA reads as TGTGCCAGCAGTGAAGGGGGGGCTAGCGGGCGGAAAGAGACCCAGTACTTC.

This clone was counted once. This chain uses TRBV27 with TRBJ1-1; 8 bases line up with TRBD1. Germline-derived CDR1 and CDR2 are MNHEY and SMNVEV (reference sequence). V trimming: 8 bases; J trimming: 1 base; junction bases outside the gene matches: 9. There are 15 residues in the CDR3. The CDR3: CASLNPGGPNTEAFF. The CDR3 nucleotides are TGTGCCAGCTTGAATCCAGGGGGCCCGAACACTGAAGCTTTCTTT.

The J gene is TRBJ2-7, the V gene TRBV6-5; 8 bases map to TRBD1. Germline CDR1 MNHEY, CDR2 SVGAGI. CDR3 length: 16 amino acids. The ends lost 4 bases at V and 4 bases at J; junction bases unmatched: 12. CDR3 DNA: TGTGCCAGCAGTTCCGCCGGACAGGGCGTCCGGTACGAGCAGTACTTC. Translating it yields CASSSAGQGVRYEQYF.

This chain joins TRBV5-8 and TRBJ1-5; no reliable D call. Trimming removed 6 bases at V and 0 bases at J, with 10 bases between. The CDR3 spans 14 residues. The V gene's germline CDR1 is SGHTS and CDR2 YDEGEE. The CDR3 nucleotides read TGTGCCAGCAAACTGGGTGGTAGCAATCAGCCCCAGCATTTT. It yields the protein CASKLGGSNQPQHF. The variable domain in full, completed from reference TRBV5-8 and TRBJ1-5, reads EAGVTQSPTHLIKTRGQQATLRCSPISGHTSVYWYQQALGLGLQFLLWYDEGEERNRGNFPPRFSGRQFPNYSSELNVNALELEDSALYLCASKLGGSNQPQHFGDGTRLSIL.

The chain couples TRBV30 to TRBJ1-5; TRBD1 is a possible D gene (5 bases). The CDR3 extends over 13 amino acids. The germline CDR1 and CDR2 sequences are GTSNPN and SVGIG (reference sequence). V was cut by 0 bases and J by 8 bases, with 11 bases left in between. The CDR3 DNA sequence: TGTGCCTGGAGTGTTGGAGGGGTGAAGCCCCAGCATTTT. Its translation: CAWSVGGVKPQHF.

This rearrangement joins TRBV5-1 to TRBJ2-3; no reliable D call. Germline-derived CDR1 and CDR2 are SGHRS and YFSETQ. The CDR3 totals 14 residues. V was clipped by 4 bases and J by 2 bases, with 11 bases between them. The CDR3 loop is CASSPEQYTDTQYF. In DNA form, the CDR3 reads TGCGCCAGCAGCCCGGAGCAATACACAGATACGCAGTATTTT.

The genes are TRBV7-3 and TRBJ2-2, with D tentatively TRBD2 (5 bases). Trimming shortened V by 8 bases and J by 0 bases, and 13 bases separated the two germline ends. In germline, CDR1 is SGHTA, CDR2 FQGTGA. The CDR3 extends over 15 amino acids. DNA of the CDR3: TGTGCCAGCCAGGTGGGAGCGGCGAACACCGGGGAGCTGTTTTTT. This encodes CASQVGAANTGELFF.

The rearrangement joins TRBV6-6 to TRBJ1-1, with D maybe TRBD1 (5 bases). The germline V gene has CDR1 MNHNY and CDR2 SVGAGI (reference sequence). V dropped 0 bases and J dropped 4 bases, with 12 bases sitting between them. The CDR3 has 15 amino acids. This chain's CDR3 is CASSYSIRQFTEAFF. In nucleotides, the CDR3 is TGTGCCAGCAGTTACTCTATAAGACAGTTCACTGAAGCTTTCTTT.

The rearrangement uses TRBV28 and TRBJ2-7; D call uncertain. The ends were cut back, 3 bases at V and 3 bases at J, with 15 bases in the middle. The CDR3 totals 15 residues. Germline CDR1 is MDHEN and CDR2 is SYDVKM. In DNA, the CDR3 is TGTGCCAGCAGTTTCCCTTGGGGTCCGATCTACGAGCAGTACTTC. Translation gives CASSFPWGPIYEQYF.

The chain is built from TRBV5-4 and TRBJ2-3, with unresolved D. The CDR3 covers 16 residues. V was pared by 4 bases and J by 0 bases, with 15 bases between. Germline V CDR1 and CDR2: SGHNT, YYREEE (reference sequence). This CDR3 reads CASSLVSGSSTDTQYF. CDR3 coding DNA: TGTGCCAGCAGCCTGGTTTCGGGTTCCAGCACAGATACGCAGTATTTT.

The V call is TRBV27, the J call TRBJ2-1, with 7 bases matching TRBD2. Germline V gene sequence: CDR1 MNHEY, CDR2 SMNVEV (reference sequence). Trimming took 5 bases from V and 6 from J; bases not matched to a gene: 10. This CDR3 is built from 15 residues. The CDR3 protein is CASSGSAGVFNEQFF. The CDR3 DNA sequence: TGTGCCAGCAGTGGCTCGGCGGGAGTTTTCAATGAGCAGTTCTTC.

The rearrangement links TRBV15 to TRBJ1-3; possible D gene TRBD1, 5 bases. V lost 1 base and J 1 base, leaving 11 bases between the germline ends. CDR1 is LNHNV and CDR2 is YYDKDF in the germline V gene (reference sequence). The CDR3 sequence is 16 residues long. The CDR3 is CATSRGGVLSGNTIYF. CDR3 in DNA: TGTGCCACCAGCAGAGGGGGGGTGCTATCTGGAAACACCATATATTTT.

The V and J genes are TRBV28 and TRBJ1-5; 9 bases are shared with TRBD1. The trim removed 3 bases at V and 5 bases at J, leaving 8 bases unmatched. The CDR3 covers 16 residues. CDR1 is MDHEN and CDR2 is SYDVKM in the germline V gene. In nucleotides, the CDR3 is TGTGCCAGCAGTTTGCTGGACAGGGGCGTTCATCAGCCCCAGCATTTT. Translated, it gives CASSLLDRGVHQPQHF.

The rearrangement joins TRBV7-9 to TRBJ1-1; D is perhaps TRBD1 (5 bases). This CDR3 has 17 amino acids. Germline CDR1 is SEHNR and CDR2 is FQNEAQ (reference sequence). With 4 bases removed from V and 0 bases from J, the gap between germline ends came to 18 bases. CDR3 in DNA: TGTGCCAGCAGCTATAGTAGGGGAACAGACCTGAACACTGAAGCTTTCTTT. The encoded protein is CASSYSRGTDLNTEAFF.

The rearrangement links TRBV29-1 to TRBJ2-7, with D uncertain. The CDR3 totals 12 residues. The ends were cut back, 4 bases at V and 3 bases at J, with 10 bases in the middle. Per germline, CDR1 SQVTM and CDR2 ANQGSEA. The CDR3 coding sequence is TGCAGCGTTGCTCTGGGGTTCTACGAGCAGTACTTC. It specifies CSVALGFYEQYF.

The chain joins TRBV4-2 to TRBJ2-7, with 7 bases that match TRBD2. The trim removed 4 bases at V and 5 bases at J, leaving 8 bases unmatched. Germline assignment: CDR1 LGHNA and CDR2 YNFKEQ. This CDR3 contains 14 residues. CDR3 nucleotide sequence: TGTGCCAGCAGCCTGAGGGCTCTAGCGGACGAGCAGTACTTC. Translation: CASSLRALADEQYF.

The chain recombines TRBV5-4 with TRBJ2-1; D is unresolved. Germline assignment: CDR1 SGHNT and CDR2 YYREEE (reference sequence). The CDR3 runs 16 residues. Trimming removed 4 bases from V and 3 bases from J, with 17 bases in between. The chain's CDR3 is CASSPRSLSSYNEQFF. The CDR3 DNA sequence: TGTGCCAGCAGCCCGAGGAGCCTCTCGAGCTACAATGAGCAGTTCTTC.

This sequence joins TRBV7-2 and TRBJ2-3; D gene ambiguous. The CDR3 runs to 12 residues. The V and J ends lost 6 bases and 6 bases respectively, with 10 bases between them. Per germline, CDR1 SGHTA and CDR2 FQGNSA. As DNA, the CDR3 is TGTGCCAGCAGATATCGAGGTGATACGCAGTATTTT. Amino acids: CASRYRGDTQYF.

The chain recombines TRBV5-4 with TRBJ1-3, with 7 bases aligning to TRBD1. Germline lookup yields CDR1 SGHNT and CDR2 YYREEE (reference sequence). This CDR3 has 17 residues. V lost 4 bases and J lost 0; bases outside the gene matches: 10. This CDR3 is CASSGRGRDSSGNTIYF. CDR3 nucleotide sequence: TGTGCCAGCAGCGGGAGAGGCCGGGACAGCTCTGGAAACACCATATATTTT. The full variable domain, completed using reference TRBV5-4 and TRBJ1-3, is ETGVTQSPTHLIKTRGQQVTLRCSSQSGHNTVSWYQQALGQGPQFIFQYYREEENGRGNFPPRFSGLQFPNYSSELNVNALELDDSALYLCASSGRGRDSSGNTIYFGEGSWLTVV.

Written as DNA, the CDR3 is TGTGCCAGCAGTTTACAGGGGCTCCGTGGCTACACCTTC. Encoded protein: CASSLQGLRGYTF. The chain recombines TRBV27 with TRBJ1-2; tentatively, D is TRBD1 (6 bases). The germline V gene has CDR1 MNHEY and CDR2 SMNVEV (reference sequence). This CDR3 is built from 13 residues. With 2 bases removed from V and 7 bases from J, the gap between germline ends came to 11 bases.

V gene TRBV2 combines with J gene TRBJ2-3; tentatively, D is TRBD1 (8 bases). This CDR3 has 15 amino acids. Trimming shortened V by 6 bases and J by 3 bases, and 16 bases separated the two germline ends. The germline gives CDR1 SNHLY, CDR2 FYNNEI. CDR3 in DNA: TGTGCCAGCAGCGTAACAGGGGGAGGGACAGATACGCAGTATTTT. The encoded protein is CASSVTGGGTDTQYF.

On this clone: The junction differs from germline at one of its ends, possibly a read error. Other DNA sequences in the same sample also yield this CDR3. V usage is TRBV27 and J usage is TRBJ1-1; D is undetermined. CDR1 and CDR2 (germline): MNHEY, SMNVEV (reference sequence). The CDR3 is 14 amino acids. The CDR3 DNA follows: TGTGCCAGCAGTTTAGGACGGCCGAACACCGAAGCTTTCTTT. It codes for CASSLGRPNTEAFF.

This clone has just one count. The J gene is TRBJ2-7, the V gene TRBV27; 14 bases fit TRBD2. Per germline, CDR1 MNHEY and CDR2 SMNVEV (reference sequence). J gave up 1 base and V 3 bases, and 14 bases lay outside the gene matches. The CDR3 is made up of 20 amino acids. The CDR3 DNA reads TGTGCCAGCAGTTTTTTAGGTGTGACCGGACTAGCGGGAGGTTCCTACGAGCAGTACTTC. This encodes CASSFLGVTGLAGGSYEQYF.